The entry below gives a single TCR beta chain sequence along with its context. Its matching antigen is unknown. A clone one base away is much larger, so this may be a read error. This record belongs to a study of post-analysis software for immune sequencing data. Findings and caveats of the study: About five TRBV segments appeared more often in patients than in controls, and TRBV5-6, TRBV5-1 and TRBV20-1 were among these.

Looked up from germline, CDR1 is LNHNV and CDR2 is YYDKDF (reference sequence). CDR3 length equals 17 residues. Each TCR beta cDNA library carried unique molecular identifiers. TCRdb processed the PCR reads anew with MiXCR; each CDR3 protein has one entry. The table has over 150,000 distinct CDR3 sequences, about 30% seen once. Sequencing was carried out using blood. The TCR originated in a girl aged 10 to 17 with multiple sclerosis. The V call is TRBV15, the J call TRBJ2-5, with 7 bases identical to TRBD2. The closer fit of TRBJ2-1 to the DNA end suggests the J call may be wrong. The DNA for the CDR3 is TGTGCCACCAGCGACGGCTCTACTAGCGCGTACCAAGAGACCCAGTTCTTC. Translation: CATSDGSTSAYQETQFF.